These T cell receptor beta chains were read from a single sample in a study of long-term antiretroviral therapy in people with HIV. Repertoires were generated with immunoSEQ multiplex PCR, while TCRdb's copy carries only in-frame clones and drops some. The sample comprises fewer than 40,000 clones, around 97% of which are singletons, and approximately 2.9% rests with the top ten. Sequencing used unsorted PBMCs, obtained 6.9 years after starting antiretroviral therapy. The origin of the receptors is a man aged 30-40 years with HIV. CDR3s include the opening cysteine and the closing phenylalanine or tryptophan.

V gene | CDR3 protein
TRBV4-2 | CASSQDRGSPLHF
TRBV20-1 | CSAAKGETQYF
TRBV9 | CASSVNTYSGANVLTF
TRBV9 | CASSAERDNYGYTF
TRBV7-9 | CASSSTVGQYEKLFF
TRBV7-9 | CASSSREGLDSREQYF
TRBV29-1 | CSARARASSTDTQYF
TRBV25-1 | CASSVTGLGNSPLHF
TRBV19 | CASSIPSGTDTQYF
TRBV9 | CASSVGDSISGNTIYF
TRBV5-6 | CASSLTGDEQYF
TRBV6-5 | CASSSTVLGHQPQHF
TRBV7-9 | CASSLTEDVSAYNEQFF
TRBV9 | CASSLDPELNYGYTF
TRBV5-1 | CASSLEGVEAFF
TRBV7-9 | CASREVEVRGHEQYF
TRBV29-1 | CSGKTGWNTEAFF
TRBV7-8 | CASSLLAALYNEQFF
TRBV7-2 | CASSLSGDTEAFF
TRBV29-1 | CSGQGGSYNEQFF
TRBV4-3 | CASSPGASGSLRNEQFF
TRBV19 | CASSIGQGPSYEQYF
TRBV5-3 | CARSQRRDKAYEQYF
TRBV7-3 | CASSSGPGRDEQYF
TRBV27 | CASSFSGTGRGKLFF
TRBV6-5 | CASSYYTEAFF
TRBV19 | CASSIEITGELFF
TRBV30 | CAWSVLVTGELFF
TRBV4-2 | CASSRGISYEQYF
TRBV5-4 | CASSLSMGSGNTIYF
TRBV30 | CAWSIANTGELFF
TRBV5-1 | CASSLVKAVDTEAFF
TRBV10-3 | CAISEGSGANYGYTF
TRBV19 | CASSIDGGGALNEQFF
TRBV11-2 | CASSSDSRRVTDTQYF
TRBV10-3 | CAIYGVGINYGYTF
TRBV7-8 | CASSLRGDNEQFF
TRBV4-1 | CASSQLSRETEAFF
TRBV5-1 | CASSAYEVLNTEAFF
TRBV4-1 | CASSQDFGEAFF
TRBV4-2 | CASSQAGAGTGELFF
TRBV5-6 | CASSFTTNPGRNTIYF
TRBV2 | CASSGGRPNTGELFF
TRBV6-4 | CASSVGAYTQYF
TRBV20-1 | CSAYLNTEAFF